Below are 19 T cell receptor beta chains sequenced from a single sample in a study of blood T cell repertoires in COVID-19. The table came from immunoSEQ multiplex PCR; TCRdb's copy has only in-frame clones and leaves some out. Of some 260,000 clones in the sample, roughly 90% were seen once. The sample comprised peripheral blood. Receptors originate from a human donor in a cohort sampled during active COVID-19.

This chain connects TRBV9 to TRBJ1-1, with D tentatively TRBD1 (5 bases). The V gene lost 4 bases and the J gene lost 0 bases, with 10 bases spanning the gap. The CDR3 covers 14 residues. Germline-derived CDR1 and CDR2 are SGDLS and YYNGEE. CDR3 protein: CASSPRQLNTEAFF. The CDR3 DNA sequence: TGTGCCAGCAGCCCCCGACAGTTGAACACTGAAGCTTTCTTT.

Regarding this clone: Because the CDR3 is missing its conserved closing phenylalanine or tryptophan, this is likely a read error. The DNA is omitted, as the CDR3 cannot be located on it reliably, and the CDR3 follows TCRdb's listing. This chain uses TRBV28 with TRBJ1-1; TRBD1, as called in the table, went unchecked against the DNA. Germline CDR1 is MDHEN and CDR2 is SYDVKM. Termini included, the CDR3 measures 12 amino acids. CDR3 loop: CASSLRTGWPIL.

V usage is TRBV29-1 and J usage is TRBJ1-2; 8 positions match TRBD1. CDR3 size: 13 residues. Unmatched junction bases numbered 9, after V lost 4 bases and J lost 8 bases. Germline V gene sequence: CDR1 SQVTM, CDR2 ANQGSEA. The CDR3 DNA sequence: TGCAGCGTTGGGCTTTCAGGGGGCAGAGGCTACACCTTC. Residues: CSVGLSGGRGYTF.

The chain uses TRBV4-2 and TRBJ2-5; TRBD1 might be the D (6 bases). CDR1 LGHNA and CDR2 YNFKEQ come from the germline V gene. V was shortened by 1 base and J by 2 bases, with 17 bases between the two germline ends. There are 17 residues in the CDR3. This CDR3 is CASSQAGVAGSQETQYF. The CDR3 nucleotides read TGTGCCAGCAGCCAAGCAGGGGTGGCAGGGAGTCAAGAGACCCAGTACTTC.

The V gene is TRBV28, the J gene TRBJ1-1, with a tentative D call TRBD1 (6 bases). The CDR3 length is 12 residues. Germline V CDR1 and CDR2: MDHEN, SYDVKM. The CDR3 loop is CACRTVNTEAFF. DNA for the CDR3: TGTGCTTGTCGGACAGTGAACACTGAAGCTTTCTTT.

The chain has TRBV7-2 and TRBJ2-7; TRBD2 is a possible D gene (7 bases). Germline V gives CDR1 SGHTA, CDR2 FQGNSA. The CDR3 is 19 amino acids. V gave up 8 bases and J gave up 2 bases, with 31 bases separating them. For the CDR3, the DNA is TGTGCCAGCGGGGGCGGGGCCGGCCTTATACTAGCGAGCCCCTACGAGCAGTACTTC. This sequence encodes CASGGGAGLILASPYEQYF.

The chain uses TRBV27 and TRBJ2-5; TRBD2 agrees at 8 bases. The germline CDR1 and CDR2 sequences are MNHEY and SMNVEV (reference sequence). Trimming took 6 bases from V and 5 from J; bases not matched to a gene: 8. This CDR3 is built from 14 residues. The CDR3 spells CASRTAGVSETQYF. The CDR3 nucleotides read TGTGCCAGCAGGACAGCGGGAGTGAGTGAGACCCAGTACTTC.

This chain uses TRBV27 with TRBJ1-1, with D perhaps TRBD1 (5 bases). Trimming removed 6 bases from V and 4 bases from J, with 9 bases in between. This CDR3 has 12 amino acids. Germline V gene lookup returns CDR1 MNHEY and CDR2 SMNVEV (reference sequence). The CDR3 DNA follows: TGTGCCAGCAGGCCTAGGGGCACTGAAGCTTTCTTT. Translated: CASRPRGTEAFF.

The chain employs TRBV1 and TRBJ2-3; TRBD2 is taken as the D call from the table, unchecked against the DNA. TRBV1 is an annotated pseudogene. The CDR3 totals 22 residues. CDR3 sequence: CTSSLGLAGGPRQMQATDTQYF. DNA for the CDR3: TGCACCAGCAGCCTTGGACTAGCGGGGGGGCCCCGGCAAATGCAAGCCACAGATACGCAGTATTTT.

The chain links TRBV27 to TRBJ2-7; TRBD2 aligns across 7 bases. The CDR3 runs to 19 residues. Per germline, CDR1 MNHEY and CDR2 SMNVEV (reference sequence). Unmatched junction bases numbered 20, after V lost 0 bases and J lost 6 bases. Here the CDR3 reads CASSLSITVSGRAPLEQYF. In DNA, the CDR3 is TGTGCCAGCAGTTTATCGATCACCGTTTCGGGGAGGGCCCCCCTCGAGCAGTACTTC.

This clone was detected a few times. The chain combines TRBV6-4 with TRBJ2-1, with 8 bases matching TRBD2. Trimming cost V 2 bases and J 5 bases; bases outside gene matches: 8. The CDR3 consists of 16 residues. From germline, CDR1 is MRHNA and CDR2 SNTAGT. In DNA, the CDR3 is TGTGCCAGCAGTGACACCCCGGGGGGGGGAAACAATGAGCAGTTCTTC. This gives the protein CASSDTPGGGNNEQFF.

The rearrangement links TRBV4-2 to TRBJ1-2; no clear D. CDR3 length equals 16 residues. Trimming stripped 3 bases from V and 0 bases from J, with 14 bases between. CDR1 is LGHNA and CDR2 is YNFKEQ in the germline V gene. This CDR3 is CASSHLLRQANYGYTF. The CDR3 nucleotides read TGTGCCAGCAGCCACCTCTTGCGGCAAGCTAACTATGGCTACACCTTC.

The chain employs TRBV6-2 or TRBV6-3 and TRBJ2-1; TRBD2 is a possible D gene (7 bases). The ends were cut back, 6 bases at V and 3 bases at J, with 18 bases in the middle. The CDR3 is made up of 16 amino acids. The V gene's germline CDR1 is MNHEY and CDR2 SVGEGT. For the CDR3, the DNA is TGTGCCAGCAGCCCCCTGGGGGGGGGCATCTACAATGAGCAGTTCTTC. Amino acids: CASSPLGGGIYNEQFF.

For the CDR3, the DNA is TGTGCCAGCACCGTGAGTGAGAACACTGAAGCTTTCTTT. The encoded protein is CASTVSENTEAFF. The chain links TRBV6-5 to TRBJ1-1; no definite D call. The germline V gene has CDR1 MNHEY and CDR2 SVGAGI. The CDR3 has 13 amino acids. V gave up 7 bases and J gave up 1 base, with 10 bases separating them.

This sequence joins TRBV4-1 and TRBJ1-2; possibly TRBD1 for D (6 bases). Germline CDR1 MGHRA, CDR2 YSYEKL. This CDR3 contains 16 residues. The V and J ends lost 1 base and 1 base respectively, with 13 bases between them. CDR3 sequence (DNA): TGCGCCAGCAGCCAAGGATCGACAGGATATAACTATGGCTACACCTTC. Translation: CASSQGSTGYNYGYTF.

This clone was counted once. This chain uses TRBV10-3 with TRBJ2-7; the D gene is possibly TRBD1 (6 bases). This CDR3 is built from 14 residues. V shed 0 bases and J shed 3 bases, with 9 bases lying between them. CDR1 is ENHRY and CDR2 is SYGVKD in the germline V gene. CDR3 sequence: CAISESAGVYEQYF. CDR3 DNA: TGTGCCATCAGTGAGTCCGCAGGGGTCTACGAGCAGTACTTC.

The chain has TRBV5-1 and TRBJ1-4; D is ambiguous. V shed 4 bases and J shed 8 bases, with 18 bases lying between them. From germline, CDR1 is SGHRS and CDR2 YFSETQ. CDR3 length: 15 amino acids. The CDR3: CASSPESVGFEKLFF. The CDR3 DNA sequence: TGCGCCAGCAGCCCGGAGAGTGTTGGATTCGAAAAACTGTTTTTT.

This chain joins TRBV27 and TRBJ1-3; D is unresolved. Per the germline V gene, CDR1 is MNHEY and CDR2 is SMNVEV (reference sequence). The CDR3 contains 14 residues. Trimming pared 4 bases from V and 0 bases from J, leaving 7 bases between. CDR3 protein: CASSWSSSGNTIYF. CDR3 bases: TGTGCCAGCAGTTGGAGTTCCTCTGGAAACACCATATATTTT.

This CDR3 reads CASSFSRGGGYTF. The DNA of the CDR3 is TGTGCCAGCAGTTTCTCTCGTGGGGGCGGCTACACCTTC. V and J are TRBV12-3 or TRBV12-4 and TRBJ1-2, with TRBD1 as a possible D gene (6 bases). The V and J ends lost 3 bases and 8 bases respectively, with 13 bases between them. The CDR3 runs to 13 residues.